These 31 T cell receptor beta chains were sequenced from one sample in a study of memory CD4+ T cells and cytomegalovirus serostatus. Using immunoSEQ multiplex PCR, the repertoire was profiled, and TCRdb retains in-frame clones only, with some absent. This sample has about 56,000 clones; over 70% occur once, and the top ten carry more than 2.5%. The sort gate was single viable CD3+CD4+CD8-CD45RO+ cells for memory CD4+ T cells. What was sequenced was memory CD4+ T cells from blood. The source is an adult in good health and CMV-seropositive.

V usage is TRBV9 and J usage is TRBJ2-1, with 7 bases that match TRBD2. With V trimmed by 4 bases and J by 4 bases, 8 bases remained unmatched. The CDR3 runs 15 residues. The V gene's germline CDR1 is SGDLS and CDR2 YYNGEE. The DNA of the CDR3 is TGTGCCAGCAGCCCCCCCGGGCGGGAGTACAATGAGCAGTTCTTC. Encoded protein: CASSPPGREYNEQFF.

The chain recombines TRBV6-5 with TRBJ1-1; D ambiguous. The V end lost 2 bases, the J end lost 5 bases, and 9 bases lay between the germline ends. The CDR3 runs 13 residues. The germline V gene encodes CDR1 MNHEY and CDR2 SVGAGI. The CDR3 DNA follows: TGTGCCAGCAGTTACGGCGGAGGTACTGAAGCTTTCTTT. Translation: CASSYGGGTEAFF.

The V gene is TRBV12-5, the J gene TRBJ2-5; no firm D call. From germline, CDR1 is LGHNT and CDR2 FRNRAP. This CDR3 region has 14 residues. The ends were cut back, 1 base at V and 5 bases at J, with 11 bases in the middle. CDR3 amino acids: CASGLGSVGETQYF. The CDR3 bases are TGTGCTAGTGGTTTGGGGTCAGTAGGGGAGACCCAGTACTTC.

The chain combines TRBV19 with TRBJ2-5; D may match TRBD1 or TRBD2 (5 bases each). Germline V gives CDR1 LNHDA, CDR2 SQIVND (reference sequence). V was shortened by 7 bases and J by 0 bases, with 9 bases between the two germline ends. This CDR3 region has 13 residues. CDR3 in DNA: TGTGCCAGTAATCGGGGCTACCAAGAGACCCAGTACTTC. It translates to CASNRGYQETQYF.

The chain's CDR3 is CASREGAGTILTEAFF. The CDR3 DNA reads as TGTGCCAGCAGGGAGGGGGCCGGGACAATTCTAACTGAAGCTTTCTTT. V usage is TRBV6-6 and J usage is TRBJ1-1; 7 bases map to TRBD1. The germline V gene encodes CDR1 MNHNY and CDR2 SVGAGI (reference sequence). V dropped 6 bases and J dropped 5; count of bases not matched to a gene: 15. The CDR3 runs 16 residues.

The genes are TRBV28 and TRBJ2-7; 8 positions agree with TRBD2. From germline, CDR1 is MDHEN and CDR2 SYDVKM. After removal of 3 bases from V and 2 bases from J, the junction contained 3 bases not matched to a gene. The length of the CDR3 is 14 residues. In nucleotides, the CDR3 is TGTGCCAGCAGTTTCGGGGGGGGTACCTACGAGCAGTACTTC. This gives the protein CASSFGGGTYEQYF.

The J gene is TRBJ2-1, the V gene TRBV30; D might be TRBD1 (6 bases). Germline V gene data show CDR1 as GTSNPN and CDR2 as SVGIG (reference sequence). The CDR3 loop spans 13 amino acids. Trimming took 5 bases from V and 8 from J, leaving 16 bases between them. The CDR3 reads CAWDRRLGDEQFF. The CDR3 nucleotides read TGTGCCTGGGACAGGAGACTTGGGGATGAGCAGTTCTTC.

This clone was counted between two and nine times. The V and J genes are TRBV6-1 and TRBJ1-1; D is undetermined. Per germline, CDR1 MNHNS and CDR2 SASEGT. CDR3 length: 12 amino acids. V was trimmed by 6 bases and J by 4 bases, leaving 9 bases between them. The CDR3 here is CASSRESTEAFF. Here the CDR3 DNA reads TGTGCCAGCAGCCGGGAGTCCACTGAAGCTTTCTTT.

There are a few counts of this clone. The rearrangement uses TRBV5-5 and TRBJ1-5; 7 nucleotides agree with TRBD1. The germline V gene has CDR1 SGHKS and CDR2 YYEKEE (reference sequence). The CDR3 is made up of 14 amino acids. The V segment lost 4 bases and the J segment 5 bases; nucleotides outside the gene matches: 6. CDR3 loop: CASSPDRAYQPQHF. CDR3 bases: TGTGCCAGCAGCCCCGACAGGGCCTATCAGCCCCAGCATTTT.

The rearrangement uses TRBV29-1 and TRBJ1-2, with D possibly TRBD1 on 6 matching bases. Trimming took off 4 bases at V and 5 bases at J, with 14 bases between the two ends. Germline-derived CDR1 and CDR2 are SQVTM and ANQGSEA. This CDR3 is 13 amino acids long. The CDR3: CSVGGGPSYGYTF. The CDR3 DNA follows: TGCAGCGTTGGGGGGGGGCCCTCGTATGGCTACACCTTC.

The CDR3 nucleotides read TGTGCCAGCAGCTTAAGTTGGGAGACAGATACGCAGTATTTT. Amino acid sequence: CASSLSWETDTQYF. J is TRBJ2-3 and V is TRBV7-9, with D perhaps TRBD2 (5 bases). In germline, CDR1 is SEHNR, CDR2 FQNEAQ (reference sequence). V lost 2 bases and J 3 bases, leaving 9 bases between the germline ends. This CDR3 region has 14 residues.

The rearrangement uses TRBV6-1 and TRBJ1-2; TRBD1 might be the D (6 bases). The CDR3 consists of 14 residues. Germline CDR1 and CDR2: MNHNS and SASEGT. V was trimmed by 5 bases and J by 1 base, leaving 11 bases between them. The CDR3 region has the DNA TGTGCCAGCAGTCGAGGGGGGCTTAACTATGGCTACACCTTC. This codes for CASSRGGLNYGYTF.

The chain links TRBV28 to TRBJ2-1, with 8 bases matching TRBD1. This CDR3 spans 14 amino acids. Germline loops: CDR1 MDHEN, CDR2 SYDVKM. V gave up 6 bases and J gave up 5 bases; unmatched junction bases: 6. The CDR3 nucleotides read TGTGCCAGCAGGGGGACAGGTATTCACAATGAGCAGTTCTTC. Protein: CASRGTGIHNEQFF.

In DNA form, the CDR3 reads TGCGCCAGCAGCCAAGGAGCGAAGACAGGGGGCTACACCTTC. Translation: CASSQGAKTGGYTF. The chain links TRBV4-3 to TRBJ1-2; 7 bases are a match to TRBD1. With 1 base clipped from V and 8 bases from J, the junction kept 7 bases outside the gene matches. The CDR3 extends over 14 amino acids. The germline V gene has CDR1 LGHNA and CDR2 YSLEER.

The V and J genes are TRBV2 and TRBJ2-7; 8 positions agree with TRBD1. V lost 8 bases, J lost 7 bases, and 7 bases stayed unmatched. CDR1 and CDR2 from the germline V gene are SNHLY and FYNNEI. The CDR3 spans 12 residues. CDR3 sequence reads: CASGGGQGEQYV. The CDR3 DNA is TGTGCCAGCGGGGGAGGACAGGGTGAGCAGTACGTC.

The rearrangement joins TRBV7-8 to TRBJ1-1; a possible D gene is TRBD1 (5 bases). Germline V gene sequence: CDR1 SGHVS, CDR2 FQNEAQ. Between the trimmed V and J ends, which lost 1 base and 0 bases, there was a span of 15 bases. The CDR3 has 17 residues. Written as DNA, the CDR3 is TGTGCCAGCAGCTTAGTTGGCCACGGGGCGATGAACACTGAAGCTTTCTTT. This codes for CASSLVGHGAMNTEAFF.

This clone is a singleton in its sample. The chain employs TRBV5-4 and TRBJ2-7; D may be TRBD2 (6 bases). This CDR3 spans 14 amino acids. Per germline, CDR1 SGHNT and CDR2 YYREEE (reference sequence). The V and J ends lost 4 bases and 4 bases respectively, with 15 bases between them. CDR3: CASSKTGTVYEQYF. CDR3 in DNA: TGTGCCAGCAGCAAGACCGGGACTGTATACGAGCAGTACTTC.

The table lists this clone with a few counts. V is TRBV19 and J is TRBJ2-1; D gene ambiguous. The germline gives CDR1 LNHDA, CDR2 SQIVND (reference sequence). This CDR3 has 12 amino acids. The V and J ends lost 1 base and 7 bases respectively, with 5 bases between them. The CDR3 DNA sequence: TGTGCCAGTAGTATAGCAGTGAATGAGCAGTTCTTC. It codes for CASSIAVNEQFF.

Only a few counts were recorded for this clone. This chain links TRBV14 with TRBJ1-1, with D tentatively TRBD1 (5 bases). Between the trimmed V and J ends, which lost 6 bases and 14 bases, there was a span of 25 bases. CDR1 SGHDN and CDR2 FVKESK come from the germline V gene. The length of the CDR3 is 14 residues. For the CDR3, the DNA is TGTGCCAGCAGACGATTGACAGCCCGAGATCAAGTCTTCTTT. Protein: CASRRLTARDQVFF.

The chain uses TRBV5-1 and TRBJ1-5, with 8 bases identical to TRBD1. J lost 4 bases, V lost 5 bases, and 5 bases had no gene match. Germline-derived CDR1 and CDR2 are SGHRS and YFSETQ. The CDR3 is 14 amino acids. The CDR3 DNA reads TGCGCCAGCAGTCCGACAGGGGATAATCAGCCCCAGCATTTT. Protein: CASSPTGDNQPQHF. Supplemented by reference TRBV5-1 and TRBJ1-5, the full variable domain reads KAGVTQTPRYLIKTRGQQVTLSCSPISGHRSVSWYQQTPGQGLQFLFEYFSETQRNKGNFPGRFSGRQFSNSRSEMNVSTLELGDSALYLCASSPTGDNQPQHFGDGTRLSIL.

Points on this clone: Because it lacks the conserved phenylalanine or tryptophan at the end, this CDR3 is likely a read error. The DNA is left out, because the CDR3 cannot be placed on it with certainty; the CDR3 is given as TCRdb lists it. This chain joins TRBV5-6 and TRBJ2-3; TRBD1 is the table's D call and was not checked against the DNA. Germline CDR1 is SGHDT and CDR2 is YYEEEE. The CDR3 spans 14 residues, counting both ends. The chain's CDR3 is CASSFVGTGLSHWV.

The chain has TRBV15 and TRBJ1-5; TRBD1 agrees at 8 bases. The CDR3 is 17 residues long. From germline, CDR1 is LNHNV and CDR2 YYDKDF (reference sequence). Trimming removed 0 bases from V and 2 bases from J; junction bases left unmatched: 6. CDR3 DNA sequence: TGTGCCACCAGCAGAGATCAGGGGGCGAGGCGCAATCAGCCCCAGCATTTT. Amino acids: CATSRDQGARRNQPQHF.

The J gene is TRBJ2-1, the V gene TRBV4-2; D possibly uses TRBD1 or TRBD2 (5 bases each). This CDR3 has 18 residues. Trimming removed 1 base from V and 5 bases from J, with 21 bases in between. Germline CDR1 reads LGHNA; CDR2 reads YNFKEQ. CDR3: CASSQGSGGHQKDNEQFF. The DNA for the CDR3 is TGTGCCAGCAGCCAAGGCTCTGGAGGACACCAAAAAGACAATGAGCAGTTCTTC.

This rearrangement joins TRBV25-1 to TRBJ2-1, with D maybe TRBD1 (5 bases). V was pared by 6 bases and J by 0 bases, with 9 bases between. The CDR3 covers 14 residues. In germline, CDR1 is MGHDK, CDR2 SYGVNS. The chain's CDR3 is CASRGRYSYNEQFF. The CDR3 DNA sequence: TGTGCCAGCAGGGGGCGGTACTCCTACAATGAGCAGTTCTTC.

Only a few counts were recorded for this clone. The J gene is TRBJ2-2, the V gene TRBV9, with a tentative D call TRBD2 (6 bases). CDR3 size: 15 residues. Germline-derived CDR1 and CDR2 are SGDLS and YYNGEE. V was cut by 1 base and J by 2 bases, with 9 bases left in between. The CDR3 DNA is TGTGCCAGCAGCGTAATAGCGGATAACACCGGGGAGCTGTTTTTT. Translated: CASSVIADNTGELFF.

In DNA, the CDR3 is TGTGCCAGCAGTTACTCGTTCACGGGGGGTGACTATGGCTACACCTTC. Its protein is CASSYSFTGGDYGYTF. The chain joins TRBV6-5 to TRBJ1-2, with D possibly TRBD1 on 5 matching bases. V dropped 0 bases and J dropped 3 bases, with 14 bases sitting between them. The CDR3 is made up of 16 amino acids. The germline CDR1 and CDR2 sequences are MNHEY and SVGAGI.

This chain links TRBV29-1 with TRBJ2-5; TRBD1 matches at 7 bases. This CDR3 comprises 14 residues. Germline CDR1 reads SQVTM; CDR2 reads ANQGSEA. Trimming at V came to 2 bases and at J to 2 bases, leaving 5 bases not matched to a gene. CDR3 in amino acids: CSVEHTGAQETQYF. The CDR3 coding sequence is TGCAGCGTTGAACACACAGGGGCTCAAGAGACCCAGTACTTC.

The CDR3 protein is CASSQDFPLAGSLLAKNIQYF. The CDR3 bases are TGTGCCAGCAGCCAAGATTTTCCCCTAGCGGGGTCACTATTAGCCAAAAACATTCAGTACTTC. J is TRBJ2-4 and V is TRBV4-2, with TRBD2 matching 9 bases. The CDR3 runs 21 residues. V lost 0 bases and J lost 0; bases outside the gene matches: 15. Germline V lookup: CDR1 LGHNA, CDR2 YNFKEQ.

This clone was observed a few times. The V call is TRBV5-5, the J call TRBJ2-5; possible D gene TRBD1, 6 bases. Germline V gives CDR1 SGHKS, CDR2 YYEKEE (reference sequence). V gave up 6 bases and J gave up 5 bases, with 14 bases separating them. This CDR3 has 13 residues. The CDR3 nucleotides are TGTGCCAGCAATGGGGGCACGGGGGAGACCCAGTACTTC. The encoded protein is CASNGGTGETQYF.

The chain joins TRBV29-1 to TRBJ2-7; tentative D call: TRBD1 (5 bases). The V end was cut by 6 bases, the J end by 5 bases, with 11 bases between. The CDR3 sequence is 11 residues long. Germline V gene data show CDR1 as SQVTM and CDR2 as ANQGSEA. In DNA, the CDR3 is TGCAGCGTAACTCAGGGAAACGAGCAGTACGTC. It is translated as CSVTQGNEQYV.

The chain links TRBV20-1 to TRBJ1-1; D is ambiguous. Trimming shortened V by 6 bases and J by 0 bases, and 5 bases separated the two germline ends. Germline loops: CDR1 DFQATT, CDR2 SNEGSKA (reference sequence). The CDR3 is 11 residues long. CDR3 in amino acids: CSAPLNTEAFF. In nucleotides, the CDR3 is TGCAGTGCCCCACTGAACACTGAAGCTTTCTTT.